The 3 T cell receptor beta chains listed next were all sequenced from one sample in a study of PD-1 blockade in classical Hodgkin lymphoma. Profiled with immunoSEQ multiplex PCR; TCRdb holds only in-frame clones, not every one. The sample carries approximately 61,000 clones, around nine tenths recorded once. Time point indicated: cycle 4 day 1 (C4D1), after 5 to 7 weeks of nivolumab. The patients all showed relapse after autologous stem cell transplantation, while their brentuximab vedotin exposure varied. The input for sequencing was peripheral blood mononuclear cells (PBMCs), taken before the fourth cycle of nivolumab. All receptors derive from a human donor with classical Hodgkin lymphoma.

This clone has just one count. The genes are TRBV19 and TRBJ1-2, with 11 bases that match TRBD1. The V segment lost 5 bases and the J segment 3 bases; nucleotides outside the gene matches: 8. CDR3 length: 16 amino acids. The germline gives CDR1 LNHDA, CDR2 SQIVND (reference sequence). CDR3 DNA: TGTGCCAGTAGTCACGCCGGGACAGGGGGTTACTATGGCTACACCTTC. It specifies CASSHAGTGGYYGYTF.

The chain recombines TRBV19 with TRBJ2-7; 10 bases agree with TRBD1. The germline gives CDR1 LNHDA, CDR2 SQIVND (reference sequence). This CDR3 comprises 13 residues. J gave up 7 bases and V 8 bases, and 8 bases lay outside the gene matches. The CDR3: CASGTGVIREQYF. The CDR3 DNA reads as TGTGCCAGTGGGACAGGGGTTATACGGGAGCAGTACTTC.

The rearrangement uses TRBV11-2 and TRBJ1-5; a possible D gene is TRBD1 (5 bases). There are 14 residues in the CDR3. V dropped 4 bases and J dropped 7 bases, with 14 bases sitting between them. CDR1 and CDR2 from the germline V gene are SGHAT and FQNNGV. Written as DNA, the CDR3 is TGTGCCAGCAGCTGGTCAGGGTTAGGCCAGCCCCAGCATTTT. Protein sequence: CASSWSGLGQPQHF.